Each of the 11 T cell receptor beta chains below was sequenced from the same sample in a study of blood T cell repertoires in COVID-19. TCRdb's table, derived via immunoSEQ multiplex PCR, lists solely in-frame clones and lacks some. The table lists a few hundred thousand clones, over 80% of them singletons. Sequencing used PBMCs or T cells enriched from blood (not recorded which). The receptor source for this set is a man aged 25-45 years who had recovered from COVID-19.

V is TRBV28 and J is TRBJ2-3; TRBD2 matches 14 bases. V was pared by 5 bases and J by 1 base, with 8 bases of the junction left unmatched. CDR3 length: 18 residues. Germline CDR1 is MDHEN and CDR2 is SYDVKM. The CDR3 is CASSRGTSGRIGTDTQYF. CDR3 DNA sequence: TGTGCCAGCAGTCGGGGGACTAGCGGGAGAATCGGCACAGATACGCAGTATTTT.

This chain joins TRBV4-3 and TRBJ2-7; a possible D gene is TRBD1 (5 bases). V lost 1 base and J lost 2, with 12 bases in between. In germline, CDR1 is LGHNA, CDR2 YSLEER. The CDR3 is 15 amino acids. CDR3 bases: TGCGCCAGCAGCCAAGTGGCAACAGGTCCCTACGAGCAGTACTTC. Amino acids: CASSQVATGPYEQYF.

This clone showed up just once. This rearrangement joins TRBV9 to TRBJ2-7; 9 nucleotides line up with TRBD1. V shed 0 bases, J shed 5 bases, and the junction held 6 bases outside the gene matches. CDR3 length equals 15 residues. Germline V gene lookup returns CDR1 SGDLS and CDR2 YYNGEE. The CDR3 protein is CASSVGGQGGDEQYF. In DNA, the CDR3 is TGTGCCAGCAGCGTAGGGGGACAGGGAGGCGACGAGCAGTACTTC. Looking up the rest from reference TRBV9 and TRBJ2-7 gives the full variable domain: DSGVTQTPKHLITATGQRVTLRCSPRSGDLSVYWYQQSLDQGLQFLIQYYNGEERAKGNILERFSAQQFPDLHSELNLSSLELGDSALYFCASSVGGQGGDEQYFGPGTRLTVT.

The CDR3 DNA reads as TGCAGTGCTTTTGTAAACTACGAGCAGTACTTC. Its protein product is CSAFVNYEQYF. The chain links TRBV20-1 to TRBJ2-7; D unclear. This CDR3 comprises 11 residues. Trimming stripped 5 bases from V and 3 bases from J, with 8 bases between. The germline CDR1 and CDR2 sequences are DFQATT and SNEGSKA (reference sequence).

The chain joins TRBV30 to TRBJ1-5; D gene uncertain. This CDR3 region has 13 residues. V was clipped by 3 bases and J by 5 bases, with 11 bases between them. Germline V CDR1 and CDR2: GTSNPN, SVGIG (reference sequence). The CDR3, as DNA: TGTGCCTGGAGCGCTCACGGTGATCAGCCCCAGCATTTT. This sequence encodes CAWSAHGDQPQHF.

The rearrangement links TRBV11-2 to TRBJ1-2, with TRBD1 matching over 10 bases. The CDR3 contains 16 residues. V lost 0 bases and J lost 8; bases outside the gene matches: 9. Germline V gene data show CDR1 as SGHAT and CDR2 as FQNNGV. As DNA, the CDR3 is TGTGCCAGCAGCTTAGATTTTGGACAGGGGGTCGGCGGCTACACCTTC. Translation gives CASSLDFGQGVGGYTF.

J is TRBJ1-1 and V is TRBV7-5; the D call in the table, TRBD1, was not verified against the DNA. TRBV7-5 is designated a pseudogene. The CDR3 covers 16 residues. The CDR3 DNA reads TGTGCCAGAAGCTTCCGGACAGGGGACCCGAACACTGAAGCTTTCTTT. It yields the protein CARSFRTGDPNTEAFF.

The chain is built from TRBV9 and TRBJ2-5, with D maybe TRBD2 (6 bases). Germline CDR1 and CDR2: SGDLS and YYNGEE. The CDR3 length is 13 residues. Deletions cut 5 bases from V and 4 bases from J, with 12 bases between. CDR3 sequence: CASSFGGGETQYF. As DNA, the CDR3 is TGTGCCAGCAGTTTTGGGGGAGGAGAGACCCAGTACTTC.

The rearrangement joins TRBV7-8 to TRBJ2-1; D may be TRBD2 (5 bases). The CDR3 covers 14 residues. V dropped 0 bases and J dropped 9 bases, with 12 bases sitting between them. Germline values: CDR1 SGHVS, CDR2 FQNEAQ. The CDR3 reads CASSLAVFGGEQFF. CDR3 in DNA: TGTGCCAGCAGCTTAGCTGTTTTTGGAGGTGAGCAGTTCTTC.

The chain has TRBV10-3 and TRBJ1-6; 7 bases are a match to TRBD1. V trimming: 4 bases; J trimming: 9 bases; junction bases outside the gene matches: 6. This CDR3 is 14 amino acids long. CDR1 and CDR2 (germline): ENHRY, SYGVKD. CDR3 region: CAISGLQGGSPLHF. The CDR3 bases are TGTGCCATCAGTGGATTGCAGGGGGGTTCACCCCTCCACTTT.

The chain carries TRBV14 and TRBJ2-1, with 7 bases lining up with TRBD1. The CDR3 is 18 amino acids. The junction had 15 bases not matched to a gene; V was cut back by 0 bases and J by 7 bases. Germline values: CDR1 SGHDN, CDR2 FVKESK. The CDR3 DNA reads TGTGCCAGCAGCCAAGAATTCCTGGACAGGCCCTCGAGGAATGAGCAGTTCTTC. This gives the protein CASSQEFLDRPSRNEQFF.